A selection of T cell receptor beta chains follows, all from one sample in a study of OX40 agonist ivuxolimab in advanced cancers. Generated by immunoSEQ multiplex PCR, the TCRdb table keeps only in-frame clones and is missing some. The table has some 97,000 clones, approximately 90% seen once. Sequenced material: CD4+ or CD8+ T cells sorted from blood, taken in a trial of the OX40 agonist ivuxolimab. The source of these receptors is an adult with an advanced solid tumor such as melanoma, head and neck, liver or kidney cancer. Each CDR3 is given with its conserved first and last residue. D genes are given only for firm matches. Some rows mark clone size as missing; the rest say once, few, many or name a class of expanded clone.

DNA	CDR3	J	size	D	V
TGCAGCGTGGCTACAGGGGACACTGAAGCTTTCTTT	CSVATGDTEAFF	TRBJ1-1	once	TRBD1	TRBV29-1
TGTGCCAGCAGCTTAGCGGGAGCAGAGACCCAGTACTTC	CASSLAGAETQYF	TRBJ2-5	NA	NA	TRBV11-3
TGCGCCAGCAGATCCGGGACAGGGGGCACCGGGGAGCTGTTTTTT	CASRSGTGGTGELFF	TRBJ2-2	NA	TRBD1	TRBV5-1
TGTGCCAGTAGTATTATAGGCACAGATACGCAGTATTTT	CASSIIGTDTQYF	TRBJ2-3	NA	NA	TRBV19
TGTGCCAGCAGCTTAGCGGGGAGTGGGGAGACCCAGTACTTC	CASSLAGSGETQYF	TRBJ2-5	NA	NA	TRBV7-9
TGTGCCAGCAGCTTGGGGACAGGGGGCAATCAGCCCCAGCATTTT	CASSLGTGGNQPQHF	TRBJ1-5	NA	TRBD1	TRBV5-4
TGTGCCACCAGCAGAGATCCCCACCGGATACGGTTCTTC	CATSRDPHRIRFF	TRBJ2-1	NA	NA	TRBV15
TGTGCCAGCTCACCACCAGGTAGCCCGGGGCAGCCCCAGCATTTT	CASSPPGSPGQPQHF	TRBJ1-5	NA	NA	TRBV18
TGTGCCAGCAGCTTAGGGTTTGGGTCTGTAAGGAATGAGCAGTTCTTC	CASSLGFGSVRNEQFF	TRBJ2-1	NA	NA	TRBV7-2
TGTGCCAGCTCAACGGGTTTTGCAACTAATGAAAAACTGTTTTTT	CASSTGFATNEKLFF	TRBJ1-4	NA	NA	TRBV18
TGTGCCAGCAGTTTAAGACTAGCGGTTGGGACCCAGTACTTC	CASSLRLAVGTQYF	TRBJ2-5	NA	TRBD2	TRBV28
TGTGCCAGCAGCGTAGCGTCAGTTGGGACTAGCGGCAACAATGAGCAGTTCTTC	CASSVASVGTSGNNEQFF	TRBJ2-1	NA	TRBD2	TRBV9
TGTGCCAGCAGTTTACGGCTTAGCGGGAGACCGGACGAGCAGTTCTTC	CASSLRLSGRPDEQFF	TRBJ2-1	NA	TRBD2	TRBV28
TGTGCCAGCAGGAGGGAGCCCAGCTCCTACAATGAGCAGTTCTTC	CASRREPSSYNEQFF	TRBJ2-1	NA	NA	TRBV6-5
TGTGCCAGCAGTTTATTTCGGATTCTAGCTAACTATGGCTACACCTTC	CASSLFRILANYGYTF	TRBJ1-2	NA	NA	TRBV28
TGTGCCAGCAGTTACGTAACTAGCGGATCCTACGAGCAGTACTTC	CASSYVTSGSYEQYF	TRBJ2-7	NA	TRBD2	TRBV27
TGTGCCAACAGGAGACAATTTTCACAAGAGACCCAGTACTTC	CANRRQFSQETQYF	TRBJ2-5	NA	NA	TRBV27
TGTGCCAGCAGTTTCGGGGGGGTCTCCGACACTGAAGCTTTCTTT	CASSFGGVSDTEAFF	TRBJ1-1	NA	NA	TRBV28
TGTGCCAGCAGCCCAGGACTAGCGGGACAAGAGACCCAGTACTTC	CASSPGLAGQETQYF	TRBJ2-5	NA	TRBD2	TRBV7-9
TGTGCCAGCAGTTCGGACAGAGTGATAGTGAATGGCTACACCTTC	CASSSDRVIVNGYTF	TRBJ1-2	NA	NA	TRBV27
TGTGCCAGTAGTCGTCGGGGAACAGATACGCAGTATTTT	CASSRRGTDTQYF	TRBJ2-3	NA	NA	TRBV19
TGTGCCAGCAGCCTGATGCCCGGACAGGAAGAGACCCAGTACTTC	CASSLMPGQEETQYF	TRBJ2-5	NA	TRBD1	TRBV5-4
TGTGCCAGTAGTCTGGACCCCGGGGACTATGGCTACACCTTC	CASSLDPGDYGYTF	TRBJ1-2	NA	NA	TRBV19
TGTGCCAGCAGCTTTTTTACAGGGAACACTGAAGCTTTCTTT	CASSFFTGNTEAFF	TRBJ1-1	NA	NA	TRBV7-9
TGTGCCAGCAGTTTCGTACAGCAAGAGACCCAGTACTTC	CASSFVQQETQYF	TRBJ2-5	NA	NA	TRBV27
TGTGCCAGCAGCTTATACCTAGCGGGAGCTTATCAAGAGACCCAGTACTTC	CASSLYLAGAYQETQYF	TRBJ2-5	NA	TRBD2	TRBV11-1
TGTGCCAGCACCATGCGCGCTAGCGGGACCAACAATGAGCAGTTCTTC	CASTMRASGTNNEQFF	TRBJ2-1	NA	TRBD2	TRBV11-2
TGTGCCAGCAGCCCGGACAGCCAAGAGACCCAGTACTTC	CASSPDSQETQYF	TRBJ2-5	NA	NA	TRBV11-2
TGTGCCAGCAGGCAGACTAGCGGAGTTTACAATGAGCAGTTCTTC	CASRQTSGVYNEQFF	TRBJ2-1	NA	TRBD2	TRBV25-1
TGTGCCAGTCATTATTCAGGGGTAACCGGGGAGCTGTTTTTT	CASHYSGVTGELFF	TRBJ2-2	NA	NA	TRBV19
TGTGCCAGCTCGCCCAGGGAGAACTATGGCTACACCTTC	CASSPRENYGYTF	TRBJ1-2	NA	NA	TRBV18
TGTGCCAGCAACGATTTTCGGACCCACGAGCAGTACTTC	CASNDFRTHEQYF	TRBJ2-7	many	NA	TRBV7-9
TGCGCCAGCAGCCTTGGGCCGCTACAGGGGACTGGAAACACCATATATTTT	CASSLGPLQGTGNTIYF	TRBJ1-3	NA	TRBD1	TRBV5-1
TGCGCCAGCAGCCCCGGGGTCCGGGCGGCCCAAGAGACCCAGTACTTC	CASSPGVRAAQETQYF	TRBJ2-5	NA	NA	TRBV5-1
TGTGCCACCAGCAGGGGGTCGACCAGCACTGAAGCTTTCTTT	CATSRGSTSTEAFF	TRBJ1-1	NA	NA	TRBV15
TGTGCCAGCAGCTTGTTAGACAGGCCTAATGAAAAACTGTTTTTT	CASSLLDRPNEKLFF	TRBJ1-4	NA	NA	TRBV28
TGTGCCAGCAGCTCGAGGAATACGCAGTATTTT	CASSSRNTQYF	TRBJ2-3	NA	NA	TRBV11-3
TGTGCCAGCAGTGAAGCCGGGAGGGAGACCCAGTACTTC	CASSEAGRETQYF	TRBJ2-5	NA	TRBD2	TRBV6-1
TGTGCCAGCAGCCGGGACAGGGAAGGTGGAAACACCATATATTTT	CASSRDREGGNTIYF	TRBJ1-3	once	TRBD1	TRBV5-4
TGTGCCAGTAGTATAAGGCCAGGGGGTTATGGCTACACCTTC	CASSIRPGGYGYTF	TRBJ1-2	NA	TRBD1	TRBV19
TGTGCCAGCAGTGAACATGGGCTTCAGGGGCCATCCTACGAGCAGTACTTC	CASSEHGLQGPSYEQYF	TRBJ2-7	NA	NA	TRBV6-1
TGTGCCAGCAGCTTAATCTCGCCAGGCACAGATACGCAGTATTTT	CASSLISPGTDTQYF	TRBJ2-3	NA	NA	TRBV7-2
TGTGCCAGCAGTCGAGCCAGGCCCCCCTACGAGCAGTACTTC	CASSRARPPYEQYF	TRBJ2-7	NA	NA	TRBV27